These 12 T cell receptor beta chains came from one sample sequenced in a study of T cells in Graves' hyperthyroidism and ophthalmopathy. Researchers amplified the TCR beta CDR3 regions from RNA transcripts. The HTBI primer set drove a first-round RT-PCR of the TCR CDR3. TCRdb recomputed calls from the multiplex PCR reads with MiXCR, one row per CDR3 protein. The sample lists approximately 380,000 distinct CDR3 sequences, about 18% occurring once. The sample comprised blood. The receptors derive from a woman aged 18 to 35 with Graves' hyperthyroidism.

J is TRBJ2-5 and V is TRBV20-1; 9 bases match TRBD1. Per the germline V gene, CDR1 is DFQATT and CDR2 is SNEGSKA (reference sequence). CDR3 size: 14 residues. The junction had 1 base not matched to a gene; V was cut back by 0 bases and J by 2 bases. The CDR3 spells CSARDGTGQETQYF. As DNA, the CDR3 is TGCAGTGCTAGAGATGGGACAGGGCAAGAGACCCAGTACTTC.

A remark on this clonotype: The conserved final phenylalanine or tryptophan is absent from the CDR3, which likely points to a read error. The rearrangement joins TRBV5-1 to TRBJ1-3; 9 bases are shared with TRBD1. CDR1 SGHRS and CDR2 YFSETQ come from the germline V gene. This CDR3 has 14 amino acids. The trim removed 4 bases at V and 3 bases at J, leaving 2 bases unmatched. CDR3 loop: CASSGTGSGNTIYV. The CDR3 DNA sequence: TGCGCCAGCAGCGGGACAGGGAGTGGAAACACCATATATGTT.

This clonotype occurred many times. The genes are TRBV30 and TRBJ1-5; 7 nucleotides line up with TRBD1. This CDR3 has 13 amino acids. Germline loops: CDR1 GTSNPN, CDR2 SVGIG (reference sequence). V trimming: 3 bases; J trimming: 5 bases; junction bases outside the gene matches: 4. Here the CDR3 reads CAWSLDRYQPQHF. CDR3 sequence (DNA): TGTGCCTGGAGCTTGGACAGGTATCAGCCCCAGCATTTT.

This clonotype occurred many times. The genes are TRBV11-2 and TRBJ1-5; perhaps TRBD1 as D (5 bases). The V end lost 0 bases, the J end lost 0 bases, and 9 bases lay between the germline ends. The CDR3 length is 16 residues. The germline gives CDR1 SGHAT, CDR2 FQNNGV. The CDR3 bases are TGTGCCAGCAGCTTAGAGGGGGGATATAGCAATCAGCCCCAGCATTTT. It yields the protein CASSLEGGYSNQPQHF.

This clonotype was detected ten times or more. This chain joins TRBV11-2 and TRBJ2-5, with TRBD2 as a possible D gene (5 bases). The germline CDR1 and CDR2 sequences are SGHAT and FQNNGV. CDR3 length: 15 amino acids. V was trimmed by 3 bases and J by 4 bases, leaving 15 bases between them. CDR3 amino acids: CASSLFGAEGETQYF. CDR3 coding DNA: TGTGCCAGCAGCTTGTTCGGAGCCGAGGGAGAGACCCAGTACTTC.

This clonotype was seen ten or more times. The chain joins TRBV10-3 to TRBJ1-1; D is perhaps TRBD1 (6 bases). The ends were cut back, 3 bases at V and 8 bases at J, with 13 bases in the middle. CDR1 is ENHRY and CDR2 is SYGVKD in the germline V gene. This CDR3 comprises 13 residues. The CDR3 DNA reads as TGTGCCATCAGTGACAGGGGAGGTGTCGAAGCTTTCTTT. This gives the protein CAISDRGGVEAFF.

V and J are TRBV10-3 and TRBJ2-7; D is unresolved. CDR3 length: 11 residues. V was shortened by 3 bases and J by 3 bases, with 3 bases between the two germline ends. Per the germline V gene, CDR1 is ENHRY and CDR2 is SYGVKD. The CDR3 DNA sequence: TGTGCCATCAGTGATCTCTACGAGCAGTACTTC. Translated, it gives CAISDLYEQYF.

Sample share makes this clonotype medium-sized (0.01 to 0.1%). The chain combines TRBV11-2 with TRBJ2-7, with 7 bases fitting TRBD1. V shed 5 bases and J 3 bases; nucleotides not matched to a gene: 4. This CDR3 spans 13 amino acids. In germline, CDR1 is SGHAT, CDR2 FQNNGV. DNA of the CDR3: TGTGCCAGCAGCGCCCGGACAGGCTACGAGCAGTACTTC. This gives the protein CASSARTGYEQYF.

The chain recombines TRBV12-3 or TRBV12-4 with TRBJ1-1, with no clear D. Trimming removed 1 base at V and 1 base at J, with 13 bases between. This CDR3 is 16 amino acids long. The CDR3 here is CASSLVGRRRNTEAFF. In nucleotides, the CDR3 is TGTGCCAGCAGTTTAGTGGGCAGGAGAAGGAACACTGAAGCTTTCTTT.

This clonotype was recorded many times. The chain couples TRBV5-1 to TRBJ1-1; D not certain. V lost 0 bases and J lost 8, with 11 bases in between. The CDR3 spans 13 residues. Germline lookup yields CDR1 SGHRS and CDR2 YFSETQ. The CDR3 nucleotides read TGCGCCAGCAGCTTGGGTGCATCGGCGGAAGCTTTCTTT. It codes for CASSLGASAEAFF.

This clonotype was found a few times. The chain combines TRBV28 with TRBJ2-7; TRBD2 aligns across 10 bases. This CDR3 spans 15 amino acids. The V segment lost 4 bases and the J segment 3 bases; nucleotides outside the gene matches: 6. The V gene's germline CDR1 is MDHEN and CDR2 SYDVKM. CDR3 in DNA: TGTGCCAGCAGTTCCCGGACTAGCGGAAACTACGAGCAGTACTTC. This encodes CASSSRTSGNYEQYF.

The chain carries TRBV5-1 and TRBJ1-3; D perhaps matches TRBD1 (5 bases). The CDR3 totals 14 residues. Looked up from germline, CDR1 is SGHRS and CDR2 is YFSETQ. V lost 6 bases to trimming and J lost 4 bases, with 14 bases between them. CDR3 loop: CASTLGVGGNTIYF. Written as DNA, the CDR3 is TGCGCCAGCACCCTGGGGGTAGGCGGAAACACCATATATTTT.